The clone carrying this T cell receptor (beta chain) has more than one count but fewer than ten. Its antigen is undetermined. Trimming cost V 5 bases and J 7 bases; bases outside gene matches: 7. This CDR3 is built from 15 residues. Per germline, CDR1 SGHNT and CDR2 YENEEA. This specimen comes from a study of cytomegalovirus exposure and HLA in healthy donors. PCR primers comprised 60 Vbeta and 13 Jbeta primers. Only in-frame clones appear in the TCRdb table, and some are missing; sequencing was by immunoSEQ multiplex PCR. This table holds around 160,000 clones, approximately 70% found once. General study points: Using the classifier, cytomegalovirus status was reportedly diagnosed with high specificity and sensitivity. The likely explanation for a cluster of highly shared sequence variants was sequencing artifact. One later analysis reportedly identified an Asian-associated ancestry cluster that showed fewer N-insertions than the approximately 700-donor mean. Earlier analysis looked at TCR beta V segments, and most were productive about 87% or about 30% of the time.

The sequencing sample was made of PBMCs. The rearrangement links TRBV11-3 to TRBJ2-2, with TRBD1 identical over 10 bases. This clonotype originated in a woman younger than 35 in good health and CMV-seronegative. This CDR3 is CASSQDRGRDGELFF. CDR3 sequence (DNA): TGTGCCAGCAGCCAGGACAGGGGGAGGGACGGGGAGCTGTTTTTT.